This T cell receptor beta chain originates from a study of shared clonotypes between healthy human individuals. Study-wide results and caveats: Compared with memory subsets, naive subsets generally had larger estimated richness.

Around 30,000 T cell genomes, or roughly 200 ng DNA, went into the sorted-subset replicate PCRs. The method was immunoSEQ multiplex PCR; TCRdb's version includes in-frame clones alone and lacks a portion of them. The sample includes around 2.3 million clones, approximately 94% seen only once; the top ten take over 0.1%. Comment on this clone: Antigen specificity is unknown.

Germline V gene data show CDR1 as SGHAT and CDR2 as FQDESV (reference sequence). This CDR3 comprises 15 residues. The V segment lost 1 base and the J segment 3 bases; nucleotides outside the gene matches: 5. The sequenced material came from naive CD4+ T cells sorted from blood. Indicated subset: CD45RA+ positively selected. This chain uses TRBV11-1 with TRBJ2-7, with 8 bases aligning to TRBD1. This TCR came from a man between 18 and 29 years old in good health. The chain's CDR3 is CASSLGRQGYYEQYF. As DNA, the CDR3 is TGTGCCAGCAGCTTAGGACGACAGGGGTACTACGAGCAGTACTTC.